The subject of this entry is one TCR beta chain. The antigen it recognizes is unknown. The record has no base qualities; no much larger clone is one base away. This entry is derived from a study of T cell repertoires in cytomegalovirus infection (dated 2019 in TCRdb). A note on the overall study: The HLA type of each donor mattered for the analysis, because public TCR beta signatures pointed to carriage of CMV infection along with the matching HLA type. On the study overall, not on this receptor specifically: Cumulative frequency of public TCR beta family members discriminated carriers of CMV infection plus the relevant HLA type in this cohort and an independent 352-donor cohort. In the ex vivo response, HLA-C-restricted CMV-specific TCR beta clonotypes were dominant, and in two of eight donors the single most frequent clonotype came from this HLA-C-restricted group.

Reads for this sample came from an Illumina HiSeq 1500. TCRdb passed the public sequencing reads through fastp at Q25 and MiXCR, retaining productive beta sequences. Entries that share a CDR3 protein sequence are merged under the most common genes and DNA. For this sample the table gives more than 650,000 distinct CDR3 sequences, of which less than 40% were detected only once. The ten largest clones take up around 2.8% of the sample. Clipping removes 8 bases from V and 3 bases from J, with 7 as the unmatched junction base count. The germline V gene supplies CDR1 MNHEY and CDR2 SVGAGI. Its CDR3 holds 15 amino acids, cysteine through phenylalanine. The sequence is cut down to CDR3 DNA, 45 bases in frame from base 1.

The receptor chain draws on TRBV6-5 and TRBJ2-2; a stretch of 9 junction bases matches TRBD2. Sequencing was carried out using PBMCs. This TCR came from a human donor in good health (CMV status not recorded). Some clones in this sample may be carry-over from other donors' samples. The sequenced DNA is TGTGCCAGCGGTATAAGACTAGCGGACACCGGGGAGCTGTTTTTT. It translates as CASGIRLADTGELFF.